This T cell receptor (beta chain) is from a study of blood T cell repertoires in COVID-19. Study background: Acute and convalescent COVID-19 samples came from the United States, Italy and Spain. PBMCs, B-cell-depleted T cells, or T cells were the source of the cDNA or gDNA that made up the material.

As handled by the study authors: Reference gene primer amplification gave estimated nucleated cell counts. Clones were sequenced by immunoSEQ multiplex PCR, and TCRdb holds only the in-frame ones, with some missing. The V and J calls and clone size come from that table; D and trimming were worked out from the DNA. The sample contains a few hundred thousand clones, about 91% of which appear only once. Sequencing used peripheral blood. The origin of this receptor is a woman aged 60-70 years with acute or convalescent COVID-19.

CDR3 DNA: TGTGCCAGCAGTGAAGGGCAGGCCCGTCGGCATTTT. Translation: CASSEGQARRHF. V and J are TRBV2 and TRBJ1-5; D remains ambiguous. The CDR3 has 12 amino acids. V dropped 1 base and J dropped 15 bases, with 13 bases sitting between them. Germline V CDR1 and CDR2: SNHLY, FYNNEI.